This T cell receptor (beta chain) is drawn from a study of neurological immune-mediated disorders. TCRdb recomputed calls from the 5' RACE reads with MiXCR, one row per CDR3 protein. The table records 50,000 or so distinct CDR3 sequences, 3% to 4.5% of them present only once. This clonotype was seen ten or more times. The CDR3 totals 14 residues. CDR1 DFQATT and CDR2 SNEGSKA come from the germline V gene (reference sequence). Trimming pared 7 bases from V and 9 bases from J, leaving 19 bases between. The chain is built from TRBV20-1 and TRBJ1-6, with unresolved D. Input material: PBMCs. This receptor was identified in a man younger than 40 with multiple sclerosis. The CDR3 DNA sequence: TGCAGTGTGATCAGGAGGGTGGGGAGTTCACCCCTCCACTTT. The encoded protein is CSVIRRVGSSPLHF.